Described below is a single T cell receptor beta chain sequence and its context. As originally analysed: Scientists estimated how many nucleated cells there were by amplifying reference gene primers. Here immunoSEQ multiplex PCR was the method, and the copy in TCRdb shows in-frame clones only, minus some. V and J calls and clone size are as listed in that table; D and trimming were resolved from the DNA. The table includes 30,000 or so clones, 80% to 90% detected once. After removal of 3 bases from V and 0 bases from J, the junction contained 5 bases not matched to a gene. Germline CDR1 is SGHNT and CDR2 is YYREEE (reference sequence). CDR3 length: 15 amino acids. The record originates from a study of blood T cell repertoires in COVID-19. Overall study context: Acute-phase and convalescent COVID-19 samples originated in the United States, Italy and Spain. PBMCs, B-cell-depleted T cells, or T cells provided the cDNA or gDNA that made up the material.

This sequence joins TRBV5-4 and TRBJ1-1, with TRBD1 matching 7 bases. The source material was peripheral blood. This sequence was found in a man at least 80 years old with acute or convalescent COVID-19. CDR3 sequence reads: CASSSTGYMNTEAFF. The CDR3 coding sequence is TGTGCCAGCAGCTCGACAGGGTATATGAACACTGAAGCTTTCTTT.